The 23 T cell receptor beta chains below come from one sample, sequenced in a study of cytomegalovirus exposure and HLA in healthy donors. The PCR ran on 60 Vbeta and 13 Jbeta primers. Data came from immunoSEQ multiplex PCR; TCRdb stores just in-frame clones and leaves some out. In the table there are around 65,000 clones, 70% to 80% of which are singletons. The sample was PBMCs. The receptors here all came from a girl aged 10-17 years in good health and CMV-seropositive.

This chain connects TRBV10-3 to TRBJ1-6; tentatively, D is TRBD1 (6 bases). Trimming removed 0 bases at V and 13 bases at J, with 22 bases between. Germline-derived CDR1 and CDR2 are ENHRY and SYGVKD. The CDR3 extends over 17 amino acids. The CDR3 spells CAISESDGLPTGSPLHF. CDR3 coding DNA: TGTGCCATCAGTGAGTCCGACGGACTCCCCACAGGGAGCCCCCTCCACTTT.

J is TRBJ1-1 and V is TRBV18, with D perhaps TRBD1 (6 bases). CDR1 is KGHSH and CDR2 is LQKENI in the germline V gene. Trimming pared 10 bases from V and 1 base from J, leaving 16 bases between. CDR3 length equals 14 residues. CDR3 region: CANSLVDRNTEAFF. The CDR3 nucleotides are TGTGCCAACTCGCTCGTGGACAGGAACACTGAAGCTTTCTTT.

The CDR3 is CATAGVWDTEAFF. In DNA, the CDR3 is TGTGCCACCGCAGGGGTATGGGACACTGAAGCTTTCTTT. The V call is TRBV7-9, the J call TRBJ1-1; D is possibly TRBD1 (6 bases). The CDR3 loop spans 13 amino acids. Trimming shortened V by 10 bases and J by 3 bases, and 15 bases separated the two germline ends. The V gene's germline CDR1 is SEHNR and CDR2 FQNEAQ (reference sequence).

V gene TRBV7-2 combines with J gene TRBJ2-2, with D perhaps matching TRBD1 (6 bases). There are 14 residues in the CDR3. V was clipped by 6 bases and J by 5 bases, with 13 bases between them. CDR1 and CDR2 (germline): SGHTA, FQGNSA. The CDR3 is CASRKQGTTGELFF. The CDR3 bases are TGTGCCAGCAGAAAACAGGGTACGACCGGGGAGCTGTTTTTT.

The table lists this clone with a few counts. The chain couples TRBV5-5 to TRBJ1-1; D unclear. Trimming took 1 base from V and 1 from J, leaving 5 bases between them. This CDR3 spans 13 amino acids. Germline V gene data show CDR1 as SGHKS and CDR2 as YYEKEE (reference sequence). The CDR3 bases are TGTGCCAGCAGCTTGACATCGAACACTGAAGCTTTCTTT. This codes for CASSLTSNTEAFF.

V and J are TRBV11-3 and TRBJ1-1; D gene unclear. Germline V gene data show CDR1 as SGHNT and CDR2 as YENEEA. Trimming left V 0 bases short and J 9 bases short, with 11 bases between. This CDR3 is built from 13 residues. CDR3 amino acids: CASSLDIQTKAFF. The CDR3 bases are TGTGCCAGCAGCTTAGATATTCAGACTAAAGCTTTCTTT.

This chain uses TRBV5-1 with TRBJ2-1; TRBD2 matches at 11 bases. Germline lookup yields CDR1 SGHRS and CDR2 YFSETQ. The CDR3 is made up of 16 amino acids. V gave up 0 bases and J gave up 8 bases; unmatched junction bases: 7. The CDR3 loop reads CASSLVGSGGADEQFF. In nucleotides, the CDR3 is TGCGCCAGCAGCTTGGTTGGTAGCGGGGGGGCCGATGAGCAGTTCTTC.

In DNA, the CDR3 is TGTGCCAGCAGCACAGGGGGCTCCTACGAGCAGTACTTC. It yields the protein CASSTGGSYEQYF. This chain links TRBV2 with TRBJ2-7; TRBD1 matches at 8 bases. CDR1 and CDR2 (germline): SNHLY, FYNNEI. The CDR3 is made up of 13 amino acids. The V segment lost 6 bases and the J segment 0 bases; nucleotides outside the gene matches: 1.

This clone showed up just a few times. This chain connects TRBV6-1 to TRBJ1-5; 8 bases line up with TRBD1. Germline assignment: CDR1 MNHNS and CDR2 SASEGT. The length of the CDR3 is 15 residues. Germline trimming cut 2 bases from V and 5 bases from J; bases unmatched to any gene: 5. CDR3 coding DNA: TGTGCCAGCAGTGAAATGGGACAGGATTATCAGCCCCAGCATTTT. This sequence encodes CASSEMGQDYQPQHF.

V gene TRBV7-9 combines with J gene TRBJ1-5; D gene unclear. The V gene's germline CDR1 is SEHNR and CDR2 FQNEAQ (reference sequence). V was clipped by 4 bases and J by 4 bases, with 8 bases between them. The CDR3 consists of 13 residues. CDR3 sequence: CASSYGGNQPQHF. The DNA of the CDR3 is TGTGCCAGCAGCTACGGCGGGAATCAGCCCCAGCATTTT.

This sequence joins TRBV9 and TRBJ1-5; D may be TRBD1 (6 bases). The germline CDR1 and CDR2 sequences are SGDLS and YYNGEE. CDR3 length: 14 residues. Trimming stripped 0 bases from V and 9 bases from J, with 13 bases between. The CDR3 DNA is TGTGCCAGCAGCGTAGGACAGGCCCCCAGGCCCCAGCATTTT. Its translation: CASSVGQAPRPQHF.

The chain carries TRBV28 and TRBJ1-2, with a weak D call TRBD1 (6 bases). The CDR3 covers 12 residues. Germline loops: CDR1 MDHEN, CDR2 SYDVKM. V was cut by 6 bases and J by 8 bases, with 13 bases left in between. Here the CDR3 reads CASRSQGRGYTF. In nucleotides, the CDR3 is TGTGCCAGCAGGTCACAGGGTCGCGGCTACACCTTC.

A few counts support this clone. This chain joins TRBV10-3 and TRBJ2-2; 12 bases line up with TRBD2. With 6 bases clipped from V and 6 bases from J, the junction kept 5 bases outside the gene matches. CDR3 size: 15 residues. The germline V gene has CDR1 ENHRY and CDR2 SYGVKD. The CDR3, as DNA: TGTGCCATCAGATCGACTAGCGGGGGATCCGGGGAGCTGTTTTTT. Translating it yields CAIRSTSGGSGELFF.

The V gene is TRBV30, the J gene TRBJ2-5; TRBD2 aligns across 9 bases. Germline V gene sequence: CDR1 GTSNPN, CDR2 SVGIG (reference sequence). CDR3 length: 14 amino acids. J was trimmed by 4 bases and V by 3 bases; bases with no gene match: 6. CDR3 protein: CAWSPSGKRETQYF. The CDR3 coding sequence is TGTGCCTGGAGCCCTAGCGGGAAGCGAGAGACCCAGTACTTC.

The chain uses TRBV14 and TRBJ2-7; a weak D match, TRBD1 (6 bases). The CDR3 extends over 13 amino acids. Germline V gives CDR1 SGHDN, CDR2 FVKESK. The germline V and J ends were trimmed by 8 bases and 0 bases, with 11 bases remaining between them. The CDR3 loop reads CASAGTRSYEQYF. Here the CDR3 DNA reads TGTGCCAGCGCCGGGACACGCTCCTACGAGCAGTACTTC.

This clone appeared a few times. The chain has TRBV10-1 and TRBJ2-1, with TRBD2 matching over 9 bases. Germline-derived CDR1 and CDR2 are WNHNN and SYGVQD (reference sequence). V shed 9 bases and J 4 bases; nucleotides not matched to a gene: 13. The CDR3 extends over 16 amino acids. CDR3 region: CASSAGGLRRYNEQFF. CDR3 nucleotides: TGCGCCAGTTCAGCGGGAGGCCTCCGTCGATACAATGAGCAGTTCTTC.

The rearrangement joins TRBV6-1 to TRBJ2-2; the D gene is possibly TRBD1 (6 bases). Trimming left V 11 bases short and J 5 bases short, with 18 bases between. Per germline, CDR1 MNHNS and CDR2 SASEGT. The CDR3 is made up of 14 amino acids. CDR3 bases: TGTGCCGGCGGACAGCTTAGGGTAACCGGGGAGCTGTTTTTT. Its protein product is CAGGQLRVTGELFF.

This rearrangement joins TRBV2 to TRBJ1-1, with D perhaps TRBD1 (6 bases). The length of the CDR3 is 13 residues. Germline values: CDR1 SNHLY, CDR2 FYNNEI. V lost 11 bases, J lost 0 bases, and 13 bases lay in between. The CDR3 coding sequence is TGTGCCGGGGGGGCACAGATGAACACTGAAGCTTTCTTT. Translated, it gives CAGGAQMNTEAFF.

The chain is built from TRBV6-1 and TRBJ2-7, with 10 bases aligning to TRBD1. Germline CDR1 MNHNS, CDR2 SASEGT. The trim removed 9 bases at V and 3 bases at J, leaving 5 bases unmatched. The CDR3 length is 13 residues. CDR3 residues: CASGRDRGYEQYF. The DNA of the CDR3 is TGTGCCAGTGGGAGGGACAGGGGCTACGAGCAGTACTTC.

CDR3: CASSVGRRTDTQYF. The CDR3 DNA sequence: TGTGCCAGCAGTGTGGGGCGCCGCACAGATACGCAGTATTTT. The rearrangement joins TRBV2 to TRBJ2-3, with D possibly being TRBD1 (5 bases). The germline gives CDR1 SNHLY, CDR2 FYNNEI. V lost 4 bases and J 1 base, leaving 9 bases between the germline ends. The CDR3 covers 14 residues.

The chain uses TRBV6-1 and TRBJ1-2; D is perhaps TRBD1 (5 bases). V lost 2 bases, J lost 0 bases, and 7 bases lay in between. The CDR3 consists of 14 residues. Germline-derived CDR1 and CDR2 are MNHNS and SASEGT. This chain's CDR3 is CASSEPGANYGYTF. In nucleotides, the CDR3 is TGTGCCAGCAGTGAACCGGGGGCTAACTATGGCTACACCTTC.

The chain links TRBV28 to TRBJ1-2; the match to TRBD1 covers 7 bases. The trim removed 6 bases at V and 2 bases at J, leaving 3 bases unmatched. CDR3 length: 13 residues. Germline lookup yields CDR1 MDHEN and CDR2 SYDVKM. CDR3 bases: TGTGCCAGCAGCCAGGGGGTGAACTATGGCTACACCTTC. This sequence encodes CASSQGVNYGYTF.

This chain links TRBV6-5 with TRBJ2-7, with 8 bases lining up with TRBD1. After removal of 8 bases from V and 3 bases from J, the junction contained 12 bases not matched to a gene. Germline V gene data show CDR1 as MNHEY and CDR2 as SVGAGI. This CDR3 contains 15 residues. The CDR3 bases are TGTGCCAGCGGATTAGGCCCAGGGGGCAACTACGAGCAGTACTTC. It encodes CASGLGPGGNYEQYF.